A single T cell receptor beta chain is shown here with its context. The antigen is undetermined. This entry is derived from a study of T cell responses to AZD1222 COVID-19 vaccine. Study overall: Pooled together were second doses at about 4 or about 12 weeks. Study-wide points: The donor group comprised mostly white British people and more females; the analysis possibly underestimated clonal diversity.

The protocol was immunoSEQ multiplex PCR, while the TCRdb copy is restricted to in-frame clones and leaves out a portion. The data hold about 170,000 clones, with 90% observed a single time. Germline V lookup: CDR1 MNHEY, CDR2 SVGAGI. The CDR3 loop spans 12 amino acids. V lost 0 bases and J 9 bases, leaving 8 bases between the germline ends. This rearrangement joins TRBV6-5 to TRBJ1-1; tentative D call: TRBD1 (6 bases). Sequences were derived from peripheral blood, sampled on day 0 of AZD1222 vaccination. The receptor was isolated from an adult in good health. CDR3 protein: CASSYSDSQAFF. The CDR3 DNA sequence: TGTGCCAGCAGTTACTCGGACAGTCAAGCTTTCTTT.